This T cell receptor (beta chain) was retrieved from a study of T cells in Graves' hyperthyroidism and ophthalmopathy. Study-wide points: Ophthalmopathy, as predicted by the model, came a median 6.5 months after the prediction. Among clonotypes expanded in thyroid above 0.001, most were also found in blood.

The ends lost 0 bases at V and 5 bases at J; junction bases unmatched: 3. Germline V gene data show CDR1 as KGHSH and CDR2 as LQKENI. The CDR3 loop spans 14 amino acids. This clonotype was recorded a few times. Its antigen remains unidentified. Patients were aged 18 to 65, had disease duration under 2 months, and had newly diagnosed hyperthyroidism. There were TCR beta CDR3 regions amplified from RNA transcripts. HTBI primers were employed in a first-round RT-PCR of the TCR CDR3. From the multiplex PCR reads, TCRdb called clonotypes with MiXCR, one entry per CDR3 protein. Of a few hundred thousand distinct CDR3 sequences in the sample, approximately 14% were seen once.

Sequenced material: blood. The V call is TRBV18, the J call TRBJ2-5; 7 positions agree with TRBD2. The TCR sequence derives from a woman aged 18-35 years with Graves' hyperthyroidism. CDR3: CASSPPSGRETQYF. The CDR3 bases are TGTGCCAGCTCACCACCTAGCGGGCGGGAGACCCAGTACTTC.